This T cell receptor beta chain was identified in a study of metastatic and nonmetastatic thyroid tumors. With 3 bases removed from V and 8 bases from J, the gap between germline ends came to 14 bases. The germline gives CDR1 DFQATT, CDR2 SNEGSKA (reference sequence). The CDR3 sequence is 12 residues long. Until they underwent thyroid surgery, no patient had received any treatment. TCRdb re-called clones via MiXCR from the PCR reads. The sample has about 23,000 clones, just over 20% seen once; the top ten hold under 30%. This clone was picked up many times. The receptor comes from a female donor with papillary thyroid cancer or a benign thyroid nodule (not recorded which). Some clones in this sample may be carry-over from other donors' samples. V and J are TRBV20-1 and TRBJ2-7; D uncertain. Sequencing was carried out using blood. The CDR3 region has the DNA TGCAGTGCTAGTTTCTCTTATAACCAGCAGTACTTC. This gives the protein CSASFSYNQQYF.